Included here is one T cell receptor beta chain sequence, with context. What antigen it recognizes has not been identified. Per-base qualities were not stored, and no clone one base away is much larger. Library creation used the immunoSEQ multiplex PCR assay. For the multiplex PCR, a mixture combining 60 forward primers for TCR Vbeta segments and 13 reverse primers for TCR Jbeta segments was used. The CDR3 region of rearranged TCR beta genes was amplified from genomic DNA by a multiplex PCR assay. On the Illumina HiSeq System, the amplified TCR beta libraries were sequenced as 87-base-pair reads. In the original analysis: A later analysis counted some 80 million unique TCR beta chains across the 666 repertoires, and some 11 million of these chains were shared by at least two donors. A nearest-neighbor algorithm error-corrected the raw reads and collapsed the reads into unique sequences, merging closely related sequences to remove PCR and sequencing errors. V, D and J gene segments were assigned by aligning CDR3 sequences to IMGT reference sequences. Each retained sequence needed at least a six-nucleotide match to both a V gene segment and a J gene segment. A rearrangement counted as productive if the CDR3 had no stop codons and remained in frame with V and J, and every other rearrangement counted as non-productive. Following IMGT convention, CDR3 was defined as the stretch from the second conserved V-encoded cysteine up to the conserved J-encoded phenylalanine. Sequences without an unambiguous match to a single V gene segment were excluded from the earlier analysis of about 630 of the donors. An earlier analysis of a few hundred of the donors called V segments functional above 56.7% productive rearrangements and segregating when the between-donor standard deviation exceeded 5%. A statistical classification framework was built to diagnose cytomegalovirus status from the catalog of TCR beta chain sequences. A later analysis assigned V and J genes by comparing TCR nucleotide sequences with IMGT/GENE-DB human TR gene sequences. The TCRdist pipeline was used in a later analysis to assign CDR3 sequences and most-parsimonious VDJ recombination scenarios. In a later analysis, each TCR beta chain was defined by its CDR3 amino acid sequence together with its V-gene family, and reads lacking a unique V-gene family were excluded. A later analysis removed 450 to 600 highly shared, low-generation-probability nucleotide sequences to deal with suspected cross-contamination and a sequencing artifact. For each public chain, a later analysis derived a clonal expansion index from normalized ranks of inferred template counts within each repertoire. Generation probabilities in a later analysis came from a VDJ recombination model fitted to out-of-frame rearrangements, and those results were checked against IGoR. A later analysis scored TCR-TCR, TCR-HLA and TCR-CMV co-occurrence with hypergeometric tests, applying a repertoire-size bias correction to TCR pairs. In a later analysis, false discovery rates were estimated by permuting HLA or CMV assignments 20 times. In a later analysis, co-occurring TCRs were grouped with DBSCAN, and TCRdist sequence similarity was added when clustering was performed within HLA-allele-positive subsets. Co-occurrence clustering excluded repertoires with fewer than 30,000 or more than 120,000 public chains, plus five with anomalous nucleotide sharing. TCRdb's version of the immuneACCESS table is confined to in-frame rearrangements and falls short of the full clone set. An unresolved V gene accounts for under half of the shortfall where checked; the remainder is of unknown origin. For V, J and clone size, that table is used; D and trimming come from the DNA. The sample yields around 150,000 clones; over 80% were counted once. The ten largest clones add up to 1.5% of the sample.

The CDR3 numbers 16 residues from cysteine through phenylalanine. Only CDR3 DNA is held: 48 bases, read in frame from base 1. Compared with germline, V lacks 5 bases and J lacks 2 bases; bases without a gene match: 7. For CDR1 and CDR2, the germline V gene lists SGHVS and FNYEAQ. These data originate in a study of cytomegalovirus exposure and HLA in healthy donors (dated by TCRdb to the late 2010s). A note on the overall study: In an earlier analysis of some 610 of the donors, under 300 Gb of sequence data and 90 million to 120 million unique TCR beta sequences from 150 million to 200 million T cells were reported. Rather than using new phenotypic data, the later analysis identified candidate immune exposures from TCR beta sequences and from how often those sequences occurred across donors. Roughly 300 gigabases of sequencing data and tens of millions of unique TCR sequences were included in an early release covering roughly 700 HLA-typed donors. Among 350 to 400 genotyped donors of the cohort, an average of roughly 240,000 unique TCR beta nucleotide sequences were sequenced per donor, around 18% of them non-productive. Both class I and class II loci were covered by HLA typing, at four-digit resolution. Roughly five DR-DQ haplotypes were handled as single units for association and clustering, since linkage in the cohort was strong. A separate validation cohort of roughly 130 different subjects was used in addition to the 666-subject first cohort. The number of typed donors differed by locus: roughly 620-640 for A, B, C, DRB1 and DQB1; some 500 for DQA1; about 600 for DPA1; and around 450 for DPB1. In an earlier analysis of more than 550 of the donors, high-throughput TCR beta sequencing was used to judge whether each TCR beta V gene segment behaved as functional or pseudogenic. Donor age, sex, ethnicity and CMV serostatus were collected together with the repertoire data. A later analysis re-analyzed previously published TCR beta repertoires from 650 to 800 donors and added high-resolution HLA genotyping to study TCR occurrence patterns. Using immunosequencing, the study profiled T cell repertoires from 640 or so subjects and related those repertoires to cytomegalovirus serostatus. In a later genetic analysis, genome-wide SNP genotypes for about three fifths of the 666 donors were used, and that subset was treated as a discovery cohort. The aim of the study was to test whether cataloging public T cell receptors could identify signatures of past pathogen exposure. Every discovery cohort repertoire had been produced on one sequencing platform. To predict cytomegalovirus infection status, the study brought together high-throughput TCR immunosequencing, statistical association of individual TCRs with disease status, and machine learning. Among the roughly 400 genotyped donors, roughly 80% belonged to the genetic ancestry cluster associated with self-reported Caucasian donors.

Study-wide conclusions, independent of this receptor: In a later analysis, the rate of TCR association differed among HLA loci, with DRB1 alleles having the most associated TCRs and HLA-C alleles having the fewest. It was suggested by the authors that the approach could potentially be generalized to other disease states and immunological phenotypes. A further reported finding was that TCR beta sequences accurately predicted the HLA-A and HLA-B alleles for most subjects in the first cohort. A later analysis reported that several top co-occurrence clusters appeared linked to parvovirus B19, influenza, CMV and Epstein-Barr virus. Compared with equally common non-associated chains, HLA-associated TCR beta chains in a later analysis were more clonally expanded and had lower generation probabilities. Across donors, most TCR sequences were observed very rarely, whereas some public TCRs were present in many individuals. HLA typing was unavailable for some donors at each locus, so association tests used only the typed subset. The study gave a list of 150 to 200 TCR beta chains associated with cytomegalovirus. In this cohort, only TCR beta chains were sequenced, and detectable features were limited by the absence of alpha or paired-chain data. Sequencing depth was assumed to be roughly uniform across donors in the presence/absence analyses, though that assumption may not hold. Three of the identified cytomegalovirus-associated TCR beta chains were confirmed in vitro to be specific for cytomegalovirus antigens. For the cohort, immune exposure information was limited to CMV serostatus. A cluster of highly shared sequence variants was judged likely to represent a technical artifact of the sequencing pipeline. Cytomegalovirus status was reported to be diagnosed by the classifier with high specificity and sensitivity in both the original and validation cohorts. V-gene and J-gene trimming of TCR beta chains was associated with a missense DCLRE1C variant in a later genetic analysis, and the association was replicated in an independent cohort. Broadly in line with IMGT annotations, most TCR beta V segments showed up in productive rearrangements about 87% or about 30% of the time in an earlier analysis of 450 to 750 of the donors. Over 15 rarely observed V segments, including chromosome 9 orphons, were excluded from the earlier analysis of a few hundred of the donors because counts were too low. According to a later analysis, most CMV-associated TCR beta chains appeared to be HLA-restricted, and the HLA associations seemed to be driven largely by CMV exposure. Correlated functional status among segregating V segments might reflect linkage disequilibrium, but an unknown experimental factor could not be ruled out. Because the 87-base-pair reads could not distinguish some IMGT-functional V segments, including TRBV6-2 and TRBV6-3, those segments were excluded. When HLA alleles, especially DR and DQ, strongly co-occurred, TCR associations were difficult to assign to individual alleles. A later analysis associated 16,951 TCR beta sequences with specific HLA alleles at a false discovery rate of 0.05. Compared with the roughly 670-donor mean, donors in an Asian-associated ancestry cluster had fewer N-insertions in productive TCRs, according to a later genetic analysis.

In total, approximately 610 healthy bone marrow donors made up the cohort. At the time of sampling, all cohort members were nominally healthy, though unrecorded immune exposures were likely present. The donor was CMV seronegative and was included in the group of a few hundred seronegative cohort members. A peripheral blood sample was provided by each donor, and peripheral blood mononuclear cells were used for TCR beta sequencing. The Qiagen DNeasy Blood Extraction Kit was used to extract genomic DNA from the blood cell samples. The chain uses TRBV7-6 and TRBJ2-7; 12 bases in the junction line up with TRBD1. The source material was PBMCs. The sequence was collected from a man aged 35-49 years in good health and CMV-seronegative. The CDR3 sequence is CASSKGQGAIAYEQYF. The DNA sequence is TGTGCCAGCAGCAAGGGACAGGGGGCTATCGCCTACGAGCAGTACTTC.